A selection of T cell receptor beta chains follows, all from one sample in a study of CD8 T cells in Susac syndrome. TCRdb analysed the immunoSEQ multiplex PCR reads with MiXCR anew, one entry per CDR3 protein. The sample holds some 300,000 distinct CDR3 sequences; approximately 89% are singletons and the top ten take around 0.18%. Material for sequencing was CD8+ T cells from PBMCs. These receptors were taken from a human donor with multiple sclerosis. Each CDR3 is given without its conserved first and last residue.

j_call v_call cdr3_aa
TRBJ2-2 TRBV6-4 ASSDSPQPTGELF
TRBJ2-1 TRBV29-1 SVEDSNLGQASYNEQF
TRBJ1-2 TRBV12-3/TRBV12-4 ATLSGGRYGYT
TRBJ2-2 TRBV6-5 ASSYLGLGELF
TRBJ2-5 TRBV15 ATSRGQETQY
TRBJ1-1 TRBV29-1 SVGLEDFEAF
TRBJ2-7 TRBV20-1 SASGRADYEQY
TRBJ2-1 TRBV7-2 ASSLELGLPKDEQF
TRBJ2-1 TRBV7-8 ASSVGLAGGDYNEQF
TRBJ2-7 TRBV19 ASSTGQGLISYEQY
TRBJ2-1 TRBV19 ASSIGGSYNEQF
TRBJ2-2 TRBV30 AWSASSIGGLGELF
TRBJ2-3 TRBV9 ASSGGTSGSTDTQY
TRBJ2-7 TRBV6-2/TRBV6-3 ASSYSIPGQGFSYEQY
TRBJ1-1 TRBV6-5 ASSYGEGNTEAF
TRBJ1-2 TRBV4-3 ASSQVAPTDYGYT
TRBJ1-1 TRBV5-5 ASSYGQAMNTEAF
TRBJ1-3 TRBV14 ASSQVRGTSGNTIY
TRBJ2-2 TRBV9 ASSVALAGATGELF
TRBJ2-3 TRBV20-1 SALHKDGSDTQY
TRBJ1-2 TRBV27 ASSYRDRAGGYT
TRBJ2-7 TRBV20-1 SAAPQRGSYEQY
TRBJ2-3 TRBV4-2 ASSPPGTIPVTADTQY
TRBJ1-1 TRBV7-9 ASSLPGADEAF
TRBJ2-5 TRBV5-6 ASSLVSRRDRQETQY
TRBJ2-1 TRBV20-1 SATRNEQF
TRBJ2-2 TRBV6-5 ASSYSGQGSLTGELF
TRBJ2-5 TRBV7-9 ASTSGTSGRAQETQY
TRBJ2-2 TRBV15 ATSRQGAGELF
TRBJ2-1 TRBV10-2 ASADTYNEQF
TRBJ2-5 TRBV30 AWSPRSETQY
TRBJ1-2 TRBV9 ASSGGQGGGYT
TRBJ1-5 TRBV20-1 SAVSPRGGNQPQH
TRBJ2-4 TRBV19 ASTLGRVQY